This T cell receptor (beta chain) comes out of a study of T cell responses to AZD1222 COVID-19 vaccine (dated by TCRdb to the early 2020s). With respect to the entire study: Because spike-specific TCR depth and breadth did not differ between the two schedules, AZD1222 recipients who got a second dose at roughly 4 weeks were pooled with those who got a second dose at roughly 12 weeks. Trial participants were enrolled by age into 18-55, 56-69 and 70-plus year subgroups, with 148, 28 and 57 TCR-sequenced participants respectively. TCR sequencing covered about 230 trial participants: approximately 200 given two doses of AZD1222 and 26 given two doses of MenACWY control vaccine.

As encoded in the germline V gene, CDR1 is SGHRS while CDR2 is YFSETQ. Compared with germline, V lacks 1 base and J lacks 8 bases; bases without a gene match: 5. The CDR3 holds 13 amino acids from the cysteine to the phenylalanine. Kept here is only the CDR3 DNA, which spans 39 bases and is read in frame from base 1. The CDR3 regions of human TCRbeta chains were analyzed by immunosequencing. For the original study's pipeline: Repertoire TCRs were matched against a reference library of SARS-CoV-2-specific TCRs generated with the MIRA antigen-specificity platform. Breadth meant the fraction of unique TCRs that were SARS-CoV-2-associated, whereas depth meant the fraction of total T cells that were SARS-CoV-2-associated. Using the MIRA data, every spike-specific TCR was mapped to the spike region that the TCR reacted to and assigned to either a CD4 or a CD8 class. Log10-transformed breadth and depth values were compared by one-way ANOVA with Sidak's multiple comparisons tests. TCRdb retrieved this table from immuneACCESS and kept in-frame rearrangements only. Not all clones are present; in checked studies, unresolved V genes account for under half, and no reason is known for the remainder. V and J calls and clone size come straight from that table; D and trimming were deduced from the DNA. This sample is represented by about 84,000 clones; roughly nine tenths of them were singletons. The top ten clonotypes cover around 29% of the sample.

This clone was observed a single time. Its antigen target is currently unknown. Base qualities were left out, and no much larger clone turns up one base away. The sample's time point label is to be understood as: baseline before first vaccination. Samples from vaccinated people were obtained from the UK trials COV001 and COV002, which included a single-blind randomized controlled phase 2/3 trial of AZD1222 (ChAdOx1 nCoV-19) in healthy adults. For TCRbeta chain sequencing, PBMC samples from trial participants were taken at day 0 and at day 28 after the second dose. Results the study describes overall, beyond this receptor: In the small 56-69-year group, the increase in depth fell short of significance, most likely because of low power. The whole spike protein was spanned by vaccine-associated CD4 TCRs, and dominant responses were seen in regions 160-218 and 743-854. Conclusions about previously exposed vaccinees are limited, since just six AZD1222 recipients were seropositive for SARS-CoV-2 at baseline. Because no day 14 peak-response samples were available, repertoires were characterized only after the peak T cell response. Most participants were white British and females outnumbered males, and the authors suggested that clonal diversity may have been underestimated. Nearly half of unique spike-specific TCRs reportedly recognized epitopes outside regions mutated in the B.1.351 and B.1.1.7 variants. After two AZD1222 doses, spike-specific TCR breadth and depth were significantly higher than at day 0 and than in MenACWY recipients.

The starting material was peripheral blood, obtained on day 0 of AZD1222 vaccination. The V and J segments used are TRBV5-1 and TRBJ1-1, with 7 bases matching TRBD1. This receptor was obtained from an adult in good health. The nucleotide sequence reads as follows: TGCGCCAGCAGCTTGTCGGGACAGCAGGAAGCTTTCTTT. Translated, this is CASSLSGQQEAFF.